The clone carrying this TCR beta chain was counted only a few times. The record originates from a study of blood T cell repertoires in COVID-19. Study summary: Nucleic acid was either cDNA or gDNA, and it came from T cells, B-cell-depleted T cells, or PBMCs.

The authors' processing: By means of reference gene primer amplification, nucleated cell counts were estimated. This table comes from immunoSEQ multiplex PCR, and its TCRdb copy is limited to in-frame clones, with some not included. V, J and clone size were drawn from that table, and D and trimming were deduced from the DNA. Counted here are some 190,000 clones, 80% to 90% occurring once; the ten biggest clones make up approximately 11%. Trimming took 4 bases from V and 6 from J; bases not matched to a gene: 8. This CDR3 spans 14 amino acids. V is TRBV23-1 and J is TRBJ1-1; TRBD1 matches at 7 bases. TRBV23-1 is labeled an ORF, and its function is uncertain. The source of this sequence is a human donor with active or convalescent COVID-19. The donor label of this sample is uncertain. The sequencing sample was made of peripheral blood. The CDR3 DNA reads as TGCGCCAGCAGTCCCCCTGACAGGGCGGCTGAAGCTTTCTTT. Translation: CASSPPDRAAEAFF.